This paragraph covers one T cell receptor (beta chain) sequence. Its antigen is not known. The method was immunoSEQ multiplex PCR; TCRdb's version includes in-frame clones alone and lacks a portion of them. The table shows some 580,000 clones, with less than 98% occurring only once. The CDR3 runs 14 residues. Germline V gene lookup returns CDR1 SNHLY and CDR2 FYNNEI. Germline trimming cut 7 bases from V and 2 bases from J; bases unmatched to any gene: 7. Study donors comprised healthy, HIV-negative adults devoid of recent acute infection or vaccination. These data belong to a study of shared clonotypes between healthy human individuals. Study observations and caveats: Shared across a handful of donors were roughly 4.7% of the naive CD4 clonotypes.

Sequencing was carried out using naive CD4+ T cells sorted from blood. Sample subset: CD45RA+ positively selected. This chain connects TRBV2 to TRBJ2-7; 8 nucleotides align to TRBD2. The sequence was obtained from a woman in her 30s in good health. DNA for the CDR3: TGTGCCAGCACACTAGCGGCCACAACCTACGAGCAGTACTTC. Its protein product is CASTLAATTYEQYF.